A single sample gave rise to the 12 T cell receptor beta chains below, sequenced in a study of early T cells in non-severe SARS-CoV-2 infection. TCRdb fed the 5' RACE reads into MiXCR, producing one record per CDR3 protein. The data show under 70,000 distinct CDR3 sequences, with about 7.6% seen just once and 10% to 13% held by the top ten. The sample was whole blood, taken at baseline. Source of these receptors: an adult who was a healthcare worker with PCR-confirmed SARS-CoV-2 infection or an uninfected control (not recorded which).

The chain carries TRBV7-6 and TRBJ1-1; 7 nucleotides agree with TRBD1. Germline lookup yields CDR1 SGHVS and CDR2 FNYEAQ. Unmatched junction bases numbered 9, after V lost 4 bases and J lost 4 bases. The CDR3 consists of 15 residues. This CDR3 reads CASSYRTGVRTEAFF. The CDR3 DNA follows: TGTGCCAGCAGCTACCGCACAGGGGTCCGCACTGAAGCTTTCTTT.

This clonotype was seen at least ten times. DNA for the CDR3: TGCAGTGCTAGAGATCCGGGACAGGGGGCTAAAGCTTTCTTT. Residues: CSARDPGQGAKAFF. The V gene is TRBV20-1, the J gene TRBJ1-1; 12 nucleotides line up with TRBD1. This CDR3 has 14 amino acids. The V gene's germline CDR1 is DFQATT and CDR2 SNEGSKA (reference sequence). With V trimmed by 0 bases and J by 9 bases, 5 bases remained unmatched.

This clonotype came up many times. The chain combines TRBV27 with TRBJ1-2; D remains ambiguous. V was pared by 3 bases and J by 3 bases, with 8 bases between. This CDR3 comprises 13 residues. Germline CDR1 is MNHEY and CDR2 is SMNVEV (reference sequence). Here the CDR3 DNA reads TGTGCCAGCAGTTTCAACCGCTACTATGGCTACACCTTC. This gives the protein CASSFNRYYGYTF.

This clonotype was recorded a few times. The rearrangement joins TRBV12-3 or TRBV12-4 to TRBJ1-2; 7 nucleotides align to TRBD1. J lost 4 bases, V lost 3 bases, and 5 bases had no gene match. This CDR3 spans 14 amino acids. Written as DNA, the CDR3 is TGTGCCAGCAGTTTGAGGGGGCGCTCCTATGGCTACACCTTC. Its translation is CASSLRGRSYGYTF.

As for this clonotype: A read error may account for a junction end that differs from germline. This chain links TRBV6-5 with TRBJ2-3; tentative D call: TRBD2 (5 bases). CDR3 length: 13 residues. CDR1 and CDR2 from the germline V gene are MNHEY and SVGAGI. The CDR3 DNA follows: TGTACCAGCGGAAGGGATAGGGCAGATACGCAGTATTTT. This codes for CTSGRDRADTQYF.

This clonotype was observed a few times. V is TRBV6-6 and J is TRBJ2-1, with D possibly matching TRBD1 (6 bases). The germline V and J ends were trimmed by 8 bases and 2 bases, with 19 bases remaining between them. The CDR3 consists of 16 residues. Germline CDR1 is MNHNY and CDR2 is SVGAGI (reference sequence). CDR3 protein: CASLKGSGATYNEQFF. The CDR3 region has the DNA TGTGCCAGCCTAAAGGGATCAGGGGCAACCTACAATGAGCAGTTCTTC.

The J gene is TRBJ1-1, the V gene TRBV20-1, with TRBD1 identical over 12 bases. Losses at the gene ends were 3 bases for V and 3 bases for J; bases not matched to a gene: 14. CDR1 is DFQATT and CDR2 is SNEGSKA in the germline V gene (reference sequence). The CDR3 length is 18 residues. DNA of the CDR3: TGCAGTGCTAGGGCGAGGGGACAGGGGGCAAGATTGGACACTGAAGCTTTCTTT. Amino acid sequence: CSARARGQGARLDTEAFF.

V is TRBV29-1 and J is TRBJ2-3, with D tentatively TRBD1 (6 bases). V lost 3 bases and J 3 bases, leaving 19 bases between the germline ends. Germline values: CDR1 SQVTM, CDR2 ANQGSEA. This CDR3 has 16 amino acids. The DNA for the CDR3 is TGCAGCGTTGATGGGCCAGGGGCAGATTCTACAGATACGCAGTATTTT. Translation: CSVDGPGADSTDTQYF.

This chain's CDR3 is CASSQGASSNEQFF. Here the CDR3 DNA reads TGTGCCAGCAGCCAAGGGGCTAGCTCCAATGAGCAGTTCTTC. J is TRBJ2-1 and V is TRBV3-1; D is perhaps TRBD2 (5 bases). V shed 1 base and J shed 6 bases, with 10 bases lying between them. There are 14 residues in the CDR3. Germline-derived CDR1 and CDR2 are LGHDT and YNNKEL (reference sequence).

In its sample, this clonotype was seen many times. This sequence joins TRBV5-1 and TRBJ1-1; TRBD1 matches at 7 bases. CDR1 and CDR2 from the germline V gene are SGHRS and YFSETQ. V lost 4 bases to trimming and J lost 4 bases; unmatched junction nucleotides: 7. The length of the CDR3 is 14 residues. The CDR3 here is CASSRTGASTEAFF. The CDR3 DNA sequence: TGCGCCAGCAGCCGAACAGGGGCTAGCACTGAAGCTTTCTTT. Supplemented by reference TRBV5-1 and TRBJ1-1, the full variable domain reads KAGVTQTPRYLIKTRGQQVTLSCSPISGHRSVSWYQQTPGQGLQFLFEYFSETQRNKGNFPGRFSGRQFSNSRSEMNVSTLELGDSALYLCASSRTGASTEAFFGQGTRLTVV.

This clonotype was found a few times. The chain carries TRBV29-1 and TRBJ1-3; the D gene is possibly TRBD1 (5 bases). The V gene lost 4 bases and the J gene lost 3 bases, with 7 bases spanning the gap. Germline values: CDR1 SQVTM, CDR2 ANQGSEA. The CDR3 loop spans 12 amino acids. CDR3 protein: CSVAGFGNTIYF. The CDR3 nucleotides read TGCAGCGTTGCAGGGTTTGGAAACACCATATATTTT.

This clonotype was counted ten times or more. The chain links TRBV4-1 to TRBJ2-2, with a weak D call TRBD2 (6 bases). The CDR3 consists of 16 residues. The ends were cut back, 0 bases at V and 0 bases at J, with 8 bases in the middle. Germline CDR1 and CDR2: MGHRA and YSYEKL. The CDR3 protein is CASSQEGGSNTGELFF. CDR3 in DNA: TGCGCCAGCAGCCAAGAGGGGGGTTCGAACACCGGGGAGCTGTTTTTT.